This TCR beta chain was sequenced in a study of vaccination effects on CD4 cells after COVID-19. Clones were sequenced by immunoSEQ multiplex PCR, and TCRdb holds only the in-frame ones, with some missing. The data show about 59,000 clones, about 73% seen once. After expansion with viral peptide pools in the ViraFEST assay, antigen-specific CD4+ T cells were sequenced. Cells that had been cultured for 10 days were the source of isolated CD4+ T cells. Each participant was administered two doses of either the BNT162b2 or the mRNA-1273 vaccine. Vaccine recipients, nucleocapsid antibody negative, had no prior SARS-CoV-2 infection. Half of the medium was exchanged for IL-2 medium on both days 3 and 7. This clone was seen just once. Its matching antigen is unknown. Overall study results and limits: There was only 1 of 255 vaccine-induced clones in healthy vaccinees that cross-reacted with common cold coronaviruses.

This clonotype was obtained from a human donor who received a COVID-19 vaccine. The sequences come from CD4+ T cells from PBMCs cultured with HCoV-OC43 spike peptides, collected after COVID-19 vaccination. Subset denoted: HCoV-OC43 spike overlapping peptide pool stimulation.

The CDR3 spells CASSPPTGTGGSGANVLTF. CDR3 sequence (DNA): TGCGCCAGCAGCCCGCCAACCGGGACAGGGGGGTCTGGGGCCAACGTCCTGACTTTC. V and J are TRBV5-1 and TRBJ2-6; 11 nucleotides line up with TRBD1. The J segment lost 1 base and the V segment lost 4 bases, leaving 10 bases of the junction unmatched. CDR1 and CDR2 from the germline V gene are SGHRS and YFSETQ. The CDR3 covers 19 residues.